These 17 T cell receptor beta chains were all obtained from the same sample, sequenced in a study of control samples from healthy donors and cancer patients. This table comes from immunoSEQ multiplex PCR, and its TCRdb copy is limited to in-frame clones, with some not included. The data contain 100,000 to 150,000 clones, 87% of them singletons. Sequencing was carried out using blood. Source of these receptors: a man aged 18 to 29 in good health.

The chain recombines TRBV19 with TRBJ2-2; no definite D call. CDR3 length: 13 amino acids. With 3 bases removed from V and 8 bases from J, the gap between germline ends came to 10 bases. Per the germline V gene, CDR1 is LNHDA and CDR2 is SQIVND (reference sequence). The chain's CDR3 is CASSMTQGGELFF. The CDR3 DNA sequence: TGTGCCAGTAGTATGACCCAAGGGGGGGAGCTGTTTTTT. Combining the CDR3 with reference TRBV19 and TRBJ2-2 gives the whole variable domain DGGITQSPKYLFRKEGQNVTLSCEQNLNHDAMYWYRQDPGQGLRLIYYSQIVNDFQKGDIAEGYSVSREKKESFPLTVTSAQKNPTAFYLCASSMTQGGELFFGEGSRLTVL.

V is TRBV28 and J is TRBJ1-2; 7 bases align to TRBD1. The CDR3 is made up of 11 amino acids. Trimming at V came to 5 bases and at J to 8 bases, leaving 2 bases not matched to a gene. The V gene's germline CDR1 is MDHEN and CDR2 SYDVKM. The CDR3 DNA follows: TGTGCCAGCAGTCGACAGGGAGGCTACACCTTC. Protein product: CASSRQGGYTF.

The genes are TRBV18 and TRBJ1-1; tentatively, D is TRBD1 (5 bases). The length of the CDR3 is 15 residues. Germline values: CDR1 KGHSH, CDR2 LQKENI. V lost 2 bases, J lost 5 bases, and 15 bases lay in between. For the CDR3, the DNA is TGTGCCAGCTCACCAGGGCAGGGAGGGAGAACTGAAGCTTTCTTT. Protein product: CASSPGQGGRTEAFF. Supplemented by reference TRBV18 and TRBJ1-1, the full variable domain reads NAGVMQNPRHLVRRRGQEARLRCSPMKGHSHVYWYRQLPEEGLKFMVYLQKENIIDESGMPKERFSAEFPKEGPSILRIQQVVRGDSAAYFCASSPGQGGRTEAFFGQGTRLTVV.

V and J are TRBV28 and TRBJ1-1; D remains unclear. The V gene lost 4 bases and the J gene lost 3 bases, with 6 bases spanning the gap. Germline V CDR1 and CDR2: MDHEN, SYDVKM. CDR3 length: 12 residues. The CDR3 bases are TGTGCCAGCAGTTCCTACGACACTGAAGCTTTCTTT. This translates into CASSSYDTEAFF.

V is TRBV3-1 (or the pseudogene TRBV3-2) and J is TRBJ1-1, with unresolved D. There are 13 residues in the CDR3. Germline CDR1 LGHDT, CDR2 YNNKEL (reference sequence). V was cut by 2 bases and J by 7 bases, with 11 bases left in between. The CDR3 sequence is CASSQRVTVEAFF. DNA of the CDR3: TGTGCCAGCAGCCAAAGGGTAACGGTTGAAGCTTTCTTT.

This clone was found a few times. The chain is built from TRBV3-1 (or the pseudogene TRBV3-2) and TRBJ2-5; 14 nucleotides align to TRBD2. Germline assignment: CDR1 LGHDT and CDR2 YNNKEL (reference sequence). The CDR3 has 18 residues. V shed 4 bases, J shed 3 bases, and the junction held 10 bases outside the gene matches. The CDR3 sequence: CASSLYGTSGSLKETQYF. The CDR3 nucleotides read TGTGCCAGCAGCCTATACGGGACTAGCGGGAGTCTCAAAGAGACCCAGTACTTC.

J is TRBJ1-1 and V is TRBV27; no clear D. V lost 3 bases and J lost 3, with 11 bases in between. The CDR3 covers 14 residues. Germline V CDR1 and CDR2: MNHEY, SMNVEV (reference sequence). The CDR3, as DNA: TGTGCCAGCAGTTTGGGGTCGCAGGACACTGAAGCTTTCTTT. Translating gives CASSLGSQDTEAFF.

The CDR3 DNA follows: TGTGCCAGCAGCGTAGACGAAATTTCCGACGGGCACCACTATGGCTACACCTTC. Protein: CASSVDEISDGHHYGYTF. The chain joins TRBV9 to TRBJ1-2; D not certain. The germline CDR1 and CDR2 sequences are SGDLS and YYNGEE. With 0 bases removed from V and 3 bases from J, the gap between germline ends came to 21 bases. CDR3 length: 18 residues.

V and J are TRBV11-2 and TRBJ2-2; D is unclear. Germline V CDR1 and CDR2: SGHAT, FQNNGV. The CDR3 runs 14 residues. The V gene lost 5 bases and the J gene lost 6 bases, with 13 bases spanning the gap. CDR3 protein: CASSVTLGPGELFF. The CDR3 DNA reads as TGTGCCAGCAGCGTTACTTTAGGTCCCGGGGAGCTGTTTTTT.

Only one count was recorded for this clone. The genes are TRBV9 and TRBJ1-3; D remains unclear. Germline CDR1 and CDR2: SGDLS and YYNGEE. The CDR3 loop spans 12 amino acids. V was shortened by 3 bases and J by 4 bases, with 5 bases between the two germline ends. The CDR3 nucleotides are TGTGCCAGCAGCGGGTCAGGAAACACCATATATTTT. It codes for CASSGSGNTIYF.

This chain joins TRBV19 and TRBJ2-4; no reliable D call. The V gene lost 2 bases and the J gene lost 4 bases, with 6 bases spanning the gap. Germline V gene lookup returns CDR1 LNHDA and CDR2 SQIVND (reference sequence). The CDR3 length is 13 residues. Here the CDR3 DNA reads TGTGCCAGTAGTATACGAGAGAAAAACATTCAGTACTTC. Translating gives CASSIREKNIQYF.

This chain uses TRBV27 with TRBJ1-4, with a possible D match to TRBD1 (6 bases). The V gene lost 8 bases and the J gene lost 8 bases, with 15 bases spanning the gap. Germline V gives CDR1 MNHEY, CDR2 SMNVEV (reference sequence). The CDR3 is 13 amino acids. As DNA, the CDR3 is TGTGCCAGCTCCCAACAGGGACAAGAAAAACTGTTTTTT. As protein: CASSQQGQEKLFF.

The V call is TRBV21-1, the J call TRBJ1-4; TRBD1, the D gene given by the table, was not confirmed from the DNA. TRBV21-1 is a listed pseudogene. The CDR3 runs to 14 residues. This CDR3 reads CASSPGTEQGKLFF. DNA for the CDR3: TGTGCCAGCAGCCCTGGGACCGAACAGGGAAAACTGTTTTTT.

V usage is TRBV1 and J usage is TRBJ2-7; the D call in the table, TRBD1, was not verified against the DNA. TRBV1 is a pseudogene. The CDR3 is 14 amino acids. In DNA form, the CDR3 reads TGCACCAGCAGCCAAGAGGGCCCTACCTACGAGCAGTACTTC. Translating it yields CTSSQEGPTYEQYF.

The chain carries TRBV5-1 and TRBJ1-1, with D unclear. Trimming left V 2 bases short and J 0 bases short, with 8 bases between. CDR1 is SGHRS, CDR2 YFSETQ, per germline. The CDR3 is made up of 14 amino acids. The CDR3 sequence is CASSLGLVNTEAFF. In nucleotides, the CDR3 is TGCGCCAGCAGCTTAGGTTTAGTGAACACTGAAGCTTTCTTT.

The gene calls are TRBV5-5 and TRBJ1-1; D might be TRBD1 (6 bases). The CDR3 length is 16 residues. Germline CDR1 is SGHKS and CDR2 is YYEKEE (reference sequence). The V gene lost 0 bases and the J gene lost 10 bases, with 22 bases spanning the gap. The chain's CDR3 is CASSLGSRGYSVRAFF. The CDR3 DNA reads TGTGCCAGCAGCTTGGGCTCCAGGGGCTATAGTGTTCGAGCTTTCTTT.

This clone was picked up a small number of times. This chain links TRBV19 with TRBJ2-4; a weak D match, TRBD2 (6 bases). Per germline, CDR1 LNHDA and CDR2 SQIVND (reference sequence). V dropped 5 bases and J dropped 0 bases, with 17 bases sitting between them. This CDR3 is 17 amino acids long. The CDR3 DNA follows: TGTGCCAGTAGTTCCACCCGCCAGGGACTAGCCAAAAACATTCAGTACTTC. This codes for CASSSTRQGLAKNIQYF.